This T cell receptor beta chain was captured in a study of cytomegalovirus exposure and HLA in healthy donors listed by TCRdb under 2017. Concerning the study at large: According to an earlier analysis of around 600 of the donors, about 179 million T cells yielded 117 million unique TCR beta sequences and about 300 Gb of sequence data. An early release covering more than 500 HLA-typed donors comprised 250 to 350 gigabases of sequencing data and approximately 85 million unique TCR sequences. Among the roughly 400 genotyped donors, 75% to 90% belonged to the genetic ancestry cluster associated with self-reported Caucasian donors. The study aimed to test whether cataloging public T cell receptors could reveal signatures of past pathogen exposure. The T cell repertoires of some 670 subjects were profiled by immunosequencing and related to cytomegalovirus serostatus. Besides the first cohort of 666 subjects, a separate validation cohort made up of 95 to 150 different subjects was used. To predict cytomegalovirus infection status, the study combined high-throughput TCR immunosequencing, statistical association of individual TCRs with disease status, and machine learning. A later analysis re-analyzed previously published TCR beta repertoires from approximately 670 donors and added high-resolution HLA genotyping to study TCR occurrence patterns. The later analysis used no new phenotypic data to find candidate immune exposures, relying instead on TCR beta sequences and their occurrence across donors. An earlier analysis of roughly 580 of the donors used high-throughput TCR beta sequencing to judge whether each TCR beta V gene segment behaved as functional or pseudogenic. Donor age, sex, ethnicity and CMV serostatus were compiled alongside the repertoire data. Genome-wide SNP genotypes for about 60% of the 666 donors were used in a later genetic analysis, which treated that subset as a discovery cohort. Every discovery cohort repertoire had been produced on one sequencing platform. Both class I and class II loci were covered by HLA typing, at four-digit resolution. The number of typed donors differed by locus: 629-630 for A, B, C, DRB1 and DQB1; 500 to 550 for DQA1; some 590 for DPA1; and some 430 for DPB1. Four or five DR-DQ haplotypes were treated as single units for association and clustering because of strong linkage in the cohort. Among some 410 genotyped donors of the cohort, an average of around 240,000 unique TCR beta nucleotide sequences were sequenced per donor, around 18% of them non-productive.

Libraries were prepared through the immunoSEQ multiplex PCR assay. For the multiplex PCR, a mixture combining 60 forward primers for TCR Vbeta segments and 13 reverse primers for TCR Jbeta segments was used. Amplification of the CDR3 region of rearranged TCR beta genes was performed with a multiplex PCR assay on genomic DNA. The amplified TCR beta libraries were sequenced on the Illumina HiSeq System as 87-base-pair reads. The published analysis was carried out like this. A later analysis counted about 80 million unique TCR beta chains across the 690 or so repertoires, and around 12 million of these chains were shared by at least two donors. Raw reads were error-corrected and collapsed into unique sequences with a nearest-neighbor algorithm that merged closely related sequences to remove PCR and sequencing errors. CDR3 sequences were aligned to IMGT reference sequences to assign V, D and J gene segments. Each retained sequence needed at least a six-nucleotide match to both a V gene segment and a J gene segment. Rearrangements were classified as productive when the CDR3 lacked stop codons and remained in frame with V and J, and all other rearrangements were classified as non-productive. Following IMGT convention, CDR3 was defined as the stretch from the second conserved V-encoded cysteine to the conserved J-encoded phenylalanine. The earlier analysis of some 540 of the donors excluded any sequence lacking an unambiguous match to a single V gene segment. An earlier analysis of several hundred of the donors classified V segments as functional when productive rearrangements were above 56.7% and as segregating when the standard deviation between donors was above 5%. A statistical classification framework was built to diagnose cytomegalovirus status from the catalog of TCR beta chain sequences. In a later analysis, V and J genes were assigned by comparing TCR nucleotide sequences against IMGT/GENE-DB human TR gene sequences. In a later analysis, CDR3 sequences and most-parsimonious VDJ recombination scenarios were assigned using the TCRdist pipeline. In a later analysis, every TCR beta chain was defined by the combination of its CDR3 amino acid sequence and its V-gene family, and reads without a unique V-gene family were dropped. To address suspected cross-contamination and a sequencing artifact, a later analysis removed a few hundred highly shared, low-generation-probability nucleotide sequences. For each public chain, a later analysis derived a clonal expansion index from normalized ranks of inferred template counts within each repertoire. A later analysis computed generation probabilities with a VDJ recombination model fitted to out-of-frame rearrangements, and checked the results against IGoR. In a later analysis, hypergeometric tests were used to score TCR-TCR, TCR-HLA and TCR-CMV co-occurrence, with a repertoire-size bias correction applied to TCR pairs. A later analysis estimated false discovery rates by permuting HLA or CMV assignments 20 times. In a later analysis, co-occurring TCRs were grouped using DBSCAN, and TCRdist sequence similarity was added for clustering within HLA-allele-positive subsets. Repertoires with fewer than 30,000 or more than 120,000 public chains, plus five repertoires with anomalous nucleotide sharing, were excluded from co-occurrence clustering. Imported from immuneACCESS, the table was reduced by TCRdb to in-frame sequences with V and J called. These copies leave out some clones; in studies compared against another copy, an unresolved V gene accounts for under half, and the cause of the remainder is not known. The V and J calls and the clone size are those of that table, but D and trimming were determined from the DNA. This sample holds more than 110,000 clones; 73% were observed only once. The ten largest clones represent approximately 15% of the sample.

General study outcomes and caveats: This cohort had only TCR beta chains sequenced, and the lack of alpha or paired-chain data limited which features could be detected. In both the original and validation cohorts, the classifier was reported to diagnose cytomegalovirus status with high specificity and sensitivity. The authors suggested that the approach could potentially be extended to other disease states and immunological phenotypes. In a later analysis, around 17,000 TCR beta sequences were associated with specific HLA alleles at a false discovery rate of 0.05. According to a later analysis, TCR association rates differed among HLA loci, with DRB1 alleles showing the most associated TCRs and HLA-C alleles showing the fewest. For the cohort, immune exposure information was limited to CMV serostatus. Some IMGT-functional V segments, including TRBV6-2 and TRBV6-3, could not be told apart with the 87-base-pair reads, so those segments were excluded. In a later genetic analysis, fewer N-insertions in productive TCRs were reported among donors in an Asian-associated ancestry cluster than the roughly 700-donor mean. The sequencing pipeline was judged likely to have produced a cluster of highly shared sequence variants as a technical artifact. Compared with equally common non-associated chains, HLA-associated TCR beta chains in a later analysis were more clonally expanded and had lower generation probabilities. In a later analysis, several top co-occurrence clusters were reported to appear linked to parvovirus B19, influenza, CMV and Epstein-Barr virus. A further reported finding was that TCR beta sequences accurately predicted the HLA-A and HLA-B alleles for most subjects in the first cohort. A later genetic analysis associated a missense DCLRE1C variant with V-gene and J-gene trimming of TCR beta chains, and an independent cohort replicated the association. In an earlier analysis of some 640 of the donors, most TCR beta V segments were observed in productive rearrangements about 87% or about 30% of the time, broadly matching IMGT annotations. In a later analysis, most CMV-associated TCR beta chains were found to appear HLA-restricted, with HLA associations seemingly driven largely by CMV exposure. Because counts were too low, roughly 17 rarely observed V segments, including chromosome 9 orphons, were left out of the earlier analysis of 587 of the donors. Across donors, most TCR sequences were observed very rarely, whereas some public TCRs were present in many individuals. A total of fewer than 200 TCR beta chains were listed by the study as associated with cytomegalovirus. When HLA alleles, especially DR and DQ, strongly co-occurred, attributing TCR associations to individual alleles was difficult. HLA typing was unavailable for some donors at each locus, so association tests used only the typed subset. Correlated functional status among segregating V segments might be attributable to linkage disequilibrium, but an unknown experimental factor could not be ruled out. Three of the identified cytomegalovirus-associated TCR beta chains were confirmed in vitro to be specific for cytomegalovirus antigens. Presence/absence analyses assumed roughly uniform sequencing depth across donors, an assumption that may not hold.

Reading the germline V gene gives CDR1 SGHRS and CDR2 YFSETQ. From the cysteine up to the phenylalanine, the CDR3 has a length of 14 residues. Left in the record is the CDR3 DNA by itself, 42 bases read in frame from the first base. Trimmed from V: 3 bases; trimmed from J: 2 bases; junction bases lacking a gene match: 4. Note on this clone: What this receptor recognizes is not known. Base qualities are not provided; no much larger clone lies one nucleotide away.

In total, approximately 700 healthy bone marrow donors made up the cohort. At the time of sampling, all cohort members were nominally healthy, though unrecorded immune exposures were likely present. Of the approximately 610 cohort members, 250 to 300 had positive CMV serostatus and approximately 400 had negative CMV serostatus, and CMV serostatus was not recorded for the donor. A peripheral blood sample was provided by each donor, and peripheral blood mononuclear cells were used for TCR beta sequencing. Genomic DNA was extracted from the blood cell samples with the Qiagen DNeasy Blood Extraction Kit.

The sample taken for sequencing was PBMCs. Rearrangement joined TRBV5-1 to TRBJ1-1; TRBD1 agrees with 7 junctional bases. This receptor was identified in a human donor in good health. The nucleotide sequence is given as TGCGCCAGCAGCTCGACAGGGATCAACACTGAAGCTTTCTTT. This translates into CASSSTGINTEAFF.